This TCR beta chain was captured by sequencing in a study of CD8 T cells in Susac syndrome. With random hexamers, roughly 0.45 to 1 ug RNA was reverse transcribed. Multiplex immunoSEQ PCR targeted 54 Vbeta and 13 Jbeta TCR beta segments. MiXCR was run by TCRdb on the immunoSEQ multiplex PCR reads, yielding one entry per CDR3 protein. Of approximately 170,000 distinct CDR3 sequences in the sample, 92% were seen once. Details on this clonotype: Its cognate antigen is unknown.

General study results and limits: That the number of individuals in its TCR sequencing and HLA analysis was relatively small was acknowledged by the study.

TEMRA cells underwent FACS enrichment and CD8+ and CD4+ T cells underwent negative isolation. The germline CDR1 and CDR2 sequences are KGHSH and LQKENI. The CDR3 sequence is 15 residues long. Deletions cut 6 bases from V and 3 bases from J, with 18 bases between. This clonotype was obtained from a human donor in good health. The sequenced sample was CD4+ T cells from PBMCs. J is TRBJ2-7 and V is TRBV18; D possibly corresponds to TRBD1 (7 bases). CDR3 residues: CASSKGGQPDYEQYF. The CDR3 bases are TGTGCCAGCTCGAAGGGGGGACAGCCCGACTACGAGCAGTACTTC.